This T cell receptor (beta chain) comes out of a study of T cells after yellow fever vaccination. The CDR3 is made up of 17 amino acids. In germline, CDR1 is LGHNA, CDR2 YNFKEQ. The V and J ends lost 1 base and 0 bases respectively, with 13 bases between them. Study conclusions and caveats: There was a possibility that FACS-sorted repertoires contained abundant clonotypes contaminating from the bulk population. Clones from primary vaccination mostly reappeared after the booster (approximately 95% CD4, less than 90% CD8).

Template switching by 5'RACE produced TCR cDNA, adding a universal primer site and UMIs. TCRdb passed the 5' RACE reads through MiXCR, listing each CDR3 protein once. This table has hundreds of thousands of distinct CDR3 sequences, approximately 9% appearing once. This clonotype was observed a few times. What it binds is unknown. The V gene is TRBV4-2, the J gene TRBJ2-1; tentatively, D is TRBD2 (6 bases). The sequence was obtained from a man between 18 and 29 years old who received the YFV17D yellow fever vaccine. Sequences were derived from PBMCs, sampled on the day of the first yellow fever vaccination. This CDR3 reads CASSQASGYLSYNEQFF. CDR3 nucleotides: TGTGCCAGCAGCCAAGCAAGCGGGTACCTCTCCTACAATGAGCAGTTCTTC.